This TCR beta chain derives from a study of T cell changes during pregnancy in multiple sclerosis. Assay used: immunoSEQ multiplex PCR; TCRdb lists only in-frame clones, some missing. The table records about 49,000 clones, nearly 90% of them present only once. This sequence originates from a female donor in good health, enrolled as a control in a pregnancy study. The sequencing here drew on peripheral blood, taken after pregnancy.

DNA of the CDR3: TGTGCCAGTATGTACAGGGGAAATCCCTATGGCTACACCTTC. Amino acids: CASMYRGNPYGYTF. The chain recombines TRBV19 with TRBJ1-2; 7 bases map to TRBD1. The CDR3 totals 14 residues. Germline V lookup: CDR1 LNHDA, CDR2 SQIVND (reference sequence). V was clipped by 7 bases and J by 4 bases; unmatched bases: 9.